The clone carrying this T cell receptor (beta chain) is a singleton in its sample. This table comes from immunoSEQ multiplex PCR, and its TCRdb copy is limited to in-frame clones, with some not included. The data contain over 50,000 clones, under 95% of them singletons. V lost 1 base and J lost 7; bases outside the gene matches: 16. This CDR3 spans 18 amino acids. Germline V gene lookup returns CDR1 SGHNT and CDR2 YYREEE (reference sequence). This record belongs to a study of T cell changes during pregnancy in multiple sclerosis. The sample here was peripheral blood, taken in the third trimester of pregnancy. This sequence was found in a female donor in good health, enrolled as a control in a pregnancy study. The chain carries TRBV5-4 and TRBJ2-2; 7 bases match TRBD2. DNA of the CDR3: TGTGCCAGCAGCTTGACCGCCGGGAGGTCGGGTAAAATCGGGGAGCTGTTTTTT. Its translation is CASSLTAGRSGKIGELFF. Complete variable domain (other parts from reference TRBV5-4 and TRBJ2-2): ETGVTQSPTHLIKTRGQQVTLRCSSQSGHNTVSWYQQALGQGPQFIFQYYREEENGRGNFPPRFSGLQFPNYSSELNVNALELDDSALYLCASSLTAGRSGKIGELFFGEGSRLTVL.